The 32 T cell receptor beta chains reported below all come from one sample, sequenced in a study of T cell repertoires in cytomegalovirus infection (dated by TCRdb to between 2018 and 2021). The sequencer was an Illumina HiSeq 1500. In TCRdb, the public reads were trimmed at Q25 with fastp and aligned with MiXCR, with productive beta chains retained. Identical CDR3 proteins give one entry, which carries the most common genes and DNA. For this sample there are 210,000 or so distinct CDR3 sequences; under 8.5% appear just once. Less than 7.5% of the sample goes to the ten largest clones. The sequenced material came from PBMCs. The receptors shown here come from a human donor in good health (CMV status not recorded). Some clones in this sample may be carry-over from other donors' samples.

This clonotype has ten or more counts. The chain joins TRBV7-9 to TRBJ1-2, with 10 bases matching TRBD1. CDR3 length equals 17 residues. J lost 6 bases, V lost 5 bases, and 15 bases had no gene match. CDR1 is SEHNR, CDR2 FQNEAQ, per germline (reference sequence). The CDR3 region is CASSPKGQGKPTNGYTF. CDR3 bases: TGTGCCAGCAGCCCAAAGGGACAGGGGAAGCCCACGAATGGCTACACCTTC.

The chain has TRBV20-1 and TRBJ2-5; D is undetermined. V dropped 1 base and J dropped 5 bases, with 5 bases sitting between them. Per the germline V gene, CDR1 is DFQATT and CDR2 is SNEGSKA (reference sequence). There are 11 residues in the CDR3. CDR3 protein: CSARVRETQYF. CDR3 in DNA: TGCAGTGCTAGAGTTCGGGAGACCCAGTACTTC.

The chain couples TRBV5-4 to TRBJ1-1; the match to TRBD1 covers 10 bases. Germline CDR1 is SGHNT and CDR2 is YYREEE (reference sequence). CDR3 length: 17 amino acids. The V and J ends lost 4 bases and 0 bases, in that order; junction bases with no gene match: 9. CDR3 loop: CASSPPPGQGLNTEAFF. The CDR3, as DNA: TGTGCCAGCAGCCCCCCCCCGGGACAGGGGTTGAACACTGAAGCTTTCTTT.

This clonotype was observed at least ten times. The V and J genes are TRBV6-2 or TRBV6-3 and TRBJ2-2; D gene unclear. V lost 4 bases and J 3 bases, leaving 9 bases between the germline ends. Germline CDR1 reads MNHEY; CDR2 reads SVGEGT. The CDR3 consists of 14 residues. As DNA, the CDR3 is TGTGCCAGCAGTTTAGGCATTCACACCGGGGAGCTGTTTTTT. Amino acid sequence: CASSLGIHTGELFF.

A remark on this clonotype: Given a much more abundant clone one base away, this may be a read error. V gene TRBV9 combines with J gene TRBJ1-1; perhaps TRBD1 as D (6 bases). The CDR3 spans 15 residues. Germline CDR1 is SGDLS and CDR2 is YYNGEE. The CDR3 loop is CASSVGGGQNTKAFF. The CDR3 coding sequence is TGTGCCAGCAGCGTAGGCGGGGGGCAAAACACTAAAGCTTTCTTT.

Concerning this clonotype itself: A much larger clone differs from this one at a single base, so this may be a read error. V gene TRBV2 combines with J gene TRBJ2-3; D is possibly TRBD2 (6 bases). The CDR3 sequence is 15 residues long. The germline CDR1 and CDR2 sequences are SNHLY and FYNNEI. CDR3 loop: CASMGRGTSTETQYF. In DNA, the CDR3 is TGTGCCAGCATGGGTAGGGGAACTAGCACAGAAACGCAGTATTTT.

Ten or more counts support this clonotype. The rearrangement joins TRBV11-2 to TRBJ2-5; D gene uncertain. V dropped 0 bases and J dropped 3 bases, with 8 bases sitting between them. CDR1 and CDR2 from the germline V gene are SGHAT and FQNNGV. This CDR3 spans 14 amino acids. CDR3 loop: CASSLEESKETQYF. The DNA of the CDR3 is TGTGCCAGCAGCTTAGAGGAATCGAAAGAGACCCAGTACTTC.

This clonotype was seen at least ten times. The J gene is TRBJ1-5, the V gene TRBV28; possibly TRBD1 for D (5 bases). Germline V gene lookup returns CDR1 MDHEN and CDR2 SYDVKM. This CDR3 is built from 12 residues. The V end was cut by 5 bases, the J end by 5 bases, with 7 bases between. The DNA of the CDR3 is TGTGCCAGCAGTCAGACAGATCAGCCCCAGCATTTT. It codes for CASSQTDQPQHF.

The chain couples TRBV28 to TRBJ1-2; no clear D. The CDR3 is made up of 14 amino acids. Trimming shortened V by 6 bases and J by 10 bases, and 21 bases separated the two germline ends. Germline-derived CDR1 and CDR2 are MDHEN and SYDVKM. The CDR3 spells CASSLQGANFDYTF. CDR3 coding DNA: TGTGCCAGCAGCTTGCAAGGCGCTAACTTTGACTACACCTTC.

This clonotype was seen ten or more times. J is TRBJ2-3 and V is TRBV3-1; maybe TRBD2 (6 bases). Germline V gene data show CDR1 as LGHDT and CDR2 as YNNKEL (reference sequence). CDR3 size: 16 residues. The V end was cut by 6 bases, the J end by 7 bases, with 23 bases between. CDR3 in amino acids: CASSSVRDSTRNTQYF. The CDR3 nucleotides read TGTGCCAGCAGTTCCGTCCGGGACTCCACGAGGAATACGCAGTATTTT.

This clonotype was recorded many times. This chain uses TRBV20-1 with TRBJ2-5; 12 bases fit TRBD2. The CDR3 is made up of 14 amino acids. V lost 4 bases, J lost 4 bases, and 4 bases stayed unmatched. CDR1 is DFQATT and CDR2 is SNEGSKA in the germline V gene (reference sequence). The CDR3 nucleotides read TGCAGTGCTACCCGACTAGCGGGGGCAGAGACCCAGTACTTC. It translates to CSATRLAGAETQYF.

This clonotype was found many times. The chain joins TRBV6-1 to TRBJ1-1; no reliable D call. Germline values: CDR1 MNHNS, CDR2 SASEGT. Trimming left V 3 bases short and J 2 bases short, with 7 bases between. This CDR3 comprises 13 residues. The CDR3 loop is CASSESVNTEAFF. In DNA form, the CDR3 reads TGTGCCAGCAGTGAGTCCGTTAACACTGAAGCTTTCTTT.

This clonotype has a handful of counts. The chain carries TRBV20-1 and TRBJ1-5, with a tentative D call TRBD1 (6 bases). Trimming took off 5 bases at V and 5 bases at J, with 19 bases between the two ends. The length of the CDR3 is 15 residues. Germline values: CDR1 DFQATT, CDR2 SNEGSKA (reference sequence). CDR3 DNA: TGCAGTGCTGGATGGGGGGCAGCAAGTGATCAGCCCCAGCATTTT. Translation: CSAGWGAASDQPQHF.

This clonotype was detected ten times or more. V usage is TRBV6-2 or TRBV6-3 and J usage is TRBJ2-5; D is perhaps TRBD1 (6 bases). This CDR3 is 13 amino acids long. Germline V gives CDR1 MNHEY, CDR2 SVGEGT. V gave up 6 bases and J gave up 1 base, with 9 bases separating them. CDR3 nucleotide sequence: TGTGCCAGCAGCGGACAGACCCAAGAGACCCAGTACTTC. It is translated as CASSGQTQETQYF.

This clonotype has ten or more counts. The rearrangement links TRBV30 to TRBJ1-5; 8 bases fit TRBD1. The CDR3 runs to 15 residues. Trimming removed 3 bases from V and 2 bases from J; junction bases left unmatched: 6. Germline loops: CDR1 GTSNPN, CDR2 SVGIG (reference sequence). Here the CDR3 DNA reads TGTGCCTGGAGCACAGGGGGGATTCGCAATCAGCCCCAGCATTTT. Residues: CAWSTGGIRNQPQHF.

There are many counts of this clonotype. The J gene is TRBJ2-5, the V gene TRBV7-8; 11 bases line up with TRBD1. CDR3 length equals 14 residues. Germline-derived CDR1 and CDR2 are SGHVS and FQNEAQ. V lost 8 bases and J lost 2; bases outside the gene matches: 4. CDR3 region: CASRRDRGQETQYF. The CDR3 DNA reads TGTGCCAGCCGCCGGGACAGGGGGCAAGAGACCCAGTACTTC.

Details on this clonotype: This sequence may be a read error, since a much larger clone differs from it by one base. This sequence joins TRBV20-1 and TRBJ1-3; D uncertain. The CDR3 spans 12 residues. The germline V gene encodes CDR1 DFQATT and CDR2 SNEGSKA (reference sequence). CDR3 residues: CCARVPGNTIYF. The CDR3 bases are TGCTGTGCTAGAGTCCCAGGAAACACCATATATTTT.

This clonotype was counted many times. The chain combines TRBV2 with TRBJ2-1; 8 bases agree with TRBD2. Germline CDR1 and CDR2: SNHLY and FYNNEI. V trimming: 6 bases; J trimming: 7 bases; junction bases outside the gene matches: 8. The CDR3 length is 14 residues. The CDR3 DNA reads as TGTGCCAGCAGCTCTAGCGGGCGGGGGAATGAGCAGTTCTTC. Encoded protein: CASSSSGRGNEQFF.

This clonotype has ten or more counts. In DNA form, the CDR3 reads TGTGCCAGCACCTACCTCGGGATTCGGGACTCTCGGAACACTGAAGCTTTCTTT. Translation gives CASTYLGIRDSRNTEAFF. The chain links TRBV6-6 to TRBJ1-1, with D perhaps TRBD1 (5 bases). The V and J ends lost 7 bases and 1 base respectively, with 25 bases between them. CDR1 is MNHNY and CDR2 is SVGAGI in the germline V gene (reference sequence). CDR3 length: 18 residues.

This clonotype was counted a single time. V and J are TRBV12-3 or TRBV12-4 and TRBJ2-7; D could derive from TRBD1 or TRBD2 (6 bases each). The CDR3 sequence is 13 residues long. V was pared by 3 bases and J by 2 bases, with 8 bases between. Here the CDR3 reads CASSFGGPYEQYF. The CDR3 nucleotides read TGTGCCAGCAGTTTTGGGGGGCCCTACGAGCAGTACTTC.

This clonotype has ten or more counts. This chain uses TRBV7-3 with TRBJ2-1; 8 bases match TRBD1. V gave up 4 bases and J gave up 12 bases; unmatched junction bases: 2. The length of the CDR3 is 11 residues. Germline CDR1 is SGHTA and CDR2 is FQGTGA. The CDR3 DNA sequence: TGTGCCAGCAGCTCTGGGACAGGGCAGTTCTTC. It specifies CASSSGTGQFF.

This clonotype was counted only a few times. V gene TRBV19 combines with J gene TRBJ1-1; 7 nucleotides align to TRBD1. The germline gives CDR1 LNHDA, CDR2 SQIVND (reference sequence). Germline trimming cut 6 bases from V and 3 bases from J; bases unmatched to any gene: 7. The CDR3 runs to 14 residues. CDR3 nucleotides: TGTGCCAGTAGGTACGACAGGGTGTACACTGAAGCTTTCTTT. Protein sequence: CASRYDRVYTEAFF.

This clonotype was detected many times. The chain recombines TRBV28 with TRBJ1-2; D is unclear. V lost 7 bases and J 0 bases, leaving 9 bases between the germline ends. Germline V lookup: CDR1 MDHEN, CDR2 SYDVKM. The CDR3 runs to 13 residues. CDR3 DNA: TGTGCCAGCATCGACTCAGCTAACTATGGCTACACCTTC. Protein: CASIDSANYGYTF.

This clonotype was seen ten or more times. V usage is TRBV5-1 and J usage is TRBJ2-3; 10 bases match TRBD2. J was trimmed by 5 bases and V by 0 bases; bases with no gene match: 6. This CDR3 has 16 amino acids. Germline V lookup: CDR1 SGHRS, CDR2 YFSETQ. DNA of the CDR3: TGCGCCAGCAGCTTGGCCCGGTTAGCGGGGGGAGATACGCAGTATTTT. Residues: CASSLARLAGGDTQYF.

This clonotype was seen many times. The chain has TRBV28 and TRBJ2-5, with 7 bases lining up with TRBD2. Germline V lookup: CDR1 MDHEN, CDR2 SYDVKM. J lost 2 bases, V lost 5 bases, and 14 bases had no gene match. The CDR3 is made up of 17 amino acids. This CDR3 reads CASSPSGVAGLQETQYF. In DNA form, the CDR3 reads TGTGCCAGCAGTCCCTCGGGGGTAGCGGGCTTACAAGAGACCCAGTACTTC.

Ten or more counts support this clonotype. The chain links TRBV12-3 or TRBV12-4 to TRBJ1-3, with a possible D match to TRBD1 (6 bases). The CDR3 loop spans 15 amino acids. With 2 bases removed from V and 4 bases from J, the gap between germline ends came to 12 bases. The CDR3 spells CASSLLGALGNTIYF. DNA for the CDR3: TGTGCCAGCAGTTTACTGGGGGCCCTCGGAAACACCATATATTTT.

In this sample, this clonotype turned up many times. The genes are TRBV12-3 or TRBV12-4 and TRBJ2-4, with D possibly being TRBD2 (5 bases). The V end lost 7 bases, the J end lost 2 bases, and 24 bases lay between the germline ends. The CDR3 is 18 residues long. CDR3 protein: CASKSRAGSGVSKNIQYF. CDR3 DNA sequence: TGTGCCAGCAAATCCCGAGCCGGCTCCGGGGTCTCCAAAAACATTCAGTACTTC.

This clonotype occurred many times. This chain links TRBV10-1 with TRBJ1-1; D uncertain. Germline loops: CDR1 WNHNN, CDR2 SYGVQD (reference sequence). The V and J ends lost 8 bases and 1 base respectively, with 11 bases between them. The CDR3 is 13 residues long. The CDR3 DNA follows: TGCGCCAGCCGACTAAACAGGAACACTGAAGCTTTCTTT. The encoded protein is CASRLNRNTEAFF.

This clonotype came up many times. This chain joins TRBV20-1 and TRBJ1-4, with D maybe TRBD1 (5 bases). CDR3 size: 13 residues. The germline V gene encodes CDR1 DFQATT and CDR2 SNEGSKA (reference sequence). V lost 3 bases and J 8 bases, leaving 13 bases between the germline ends. DNA for the CDR3: TGCAGTGCTAGGCCGGGACTTCGAGAAAAACTGTTTTTT. Its protein product is CSARPGLREKLFF.

This chain joins TRBV20-1 and TRBJ1-2; 9 positions agree with TRBD1. Germline-derived CDR1 and CDR2 are DFQATT and SNEGSKA (reference sequence). Trimming removed 5 bases from V and 8 bases from J; junction bases left unmatched: 6. CDR3 length: 12 amino acids. The CDR3 region has the DNA TGCAGTGCTCCTACAGGGGGCTTAGGCTACACCTTC. This sequence encodes CSAPTGGLGYTF.

Many counts were recorded for this clonotype. V gene TRBV19 combines with J gene TRBJ2-2; D ambiguous. Germline CDR1 and CDR2: LNHDA and SQIVND (reference sequence). CDR3 length equals 14 residues. V was clipped by 9 bases and J by 1 base, with 12 bases between them. CDR3 loop: CASAWSRNTGELFF. DNA for the CDR3: TGTGCCAGCGCATGGTCCCGGAACACCGGGGAGCTGTTTTTT.

The sample holds many counts of this clonotype. The rearrangement joins TRBV6-1 to TRBJ2-1; 11 positions agree with TRBD2. The V gene's germline CDR1 is MNHNS and CDR2 SASEGT. CDR3 size: 18 residues. J was trimmed by 3 bases and V by 5 bases; bases with no gene match: 12. CDR3 bases: TGTGCCAGCAGTTCCAGAGGCCTAGCGGGGGGAGACTACAATGAGCAGTTCTTC. Its protein is CASSSRGLAGGDYNEQFF.